Detailed here is one T cell receptor (beta chain). This sample's treatment: randomized to nivolumab then ipilimumab (arm A) or the reverse (arm B). The source of the sample is a study of sequential checkpoint blockade in melanoma. The protocol was immunoSEQ multiplex PCR, while the TCRdb copy is restricted to in-frame clones and leaves out a portion. In the table there are about 3,500 clones, more than 15% of which are singletons. J was trimmed by 7 bases and V by 4 bases; bases with no gene match: 7. The CDR3 has 14 residues. CDR1 SGDLS and CDR2 YYNGEE come from the germline V gene. The starting material was tumor tissue (inferred from file names), obtained from a patient given nivolumab and ipilimumab in sequence. This chain uses TRBV9 with TRBJ2-2; 7 bases are a match to TRBD1. The sequence was collected from a human donor with melanoma. CDR3 coding DNA: TGTGCCAGCAGCCTACAGGGGTATGACGGGGAGCTGTTTTTT. Its protein product is CASSLQGYDGELFF.